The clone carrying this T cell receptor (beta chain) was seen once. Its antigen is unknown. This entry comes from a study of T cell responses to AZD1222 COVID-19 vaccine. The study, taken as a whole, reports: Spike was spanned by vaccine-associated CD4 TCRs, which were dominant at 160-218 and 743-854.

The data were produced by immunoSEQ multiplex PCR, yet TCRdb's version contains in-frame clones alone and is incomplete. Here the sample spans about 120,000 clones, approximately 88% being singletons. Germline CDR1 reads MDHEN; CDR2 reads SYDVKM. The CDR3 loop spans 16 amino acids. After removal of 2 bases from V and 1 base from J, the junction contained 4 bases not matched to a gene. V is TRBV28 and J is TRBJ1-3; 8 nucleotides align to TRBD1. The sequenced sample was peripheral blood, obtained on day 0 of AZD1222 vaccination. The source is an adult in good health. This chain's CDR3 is CASSLDQGASGNTIYF. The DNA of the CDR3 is TGTGCCAGCAGTTTAGATCAGGGGGCGTCTGGAAACACCATATATTTT.